The text below deals with one T cell receptor beta chain. It has no known antigen specificity. Base qualities are not recorded, but no much larger clone differs from it by a single base. Each collaborating institution followed its own protocols to collect whole blood in K2EDTA tubes. For TCRbeta analysis, collaborators shipped samples as frozen whole blood, isolated PBMCs, or DNA extracted from either of those sample types. As encoded in the germline V gene, CDR1 is KGHDR while CDR2 is SFDVKD. The CDR3 numbers 14 residues from cysteine through phenylalanine. This entry keeps only the CDR3 DNA: 42 bases, framed from base 1. V gives up 9 bases and J gives up 5 bases, and the segment between their germline ends measures 16 bases. The source of the sample is a study of blood T cell repertoires in COVID-19 (dated by TCRdb to the early 2020s). Background on the whole study: Collaborator samples came from the United States, Italy and Spain and covered acute and convalescent phases of COVID-19. The prospective study material was composed of cDNA or gDNA derived from T cells, B-cell-depleted T cells, or PBMCs. Deeply sampled blood TCRbeta repertoires from subjects exposed to, actively infected with, or recovered from COVID-19 were included in the dataset. The repertoires were made available in a free public database intended to serve as a resource for research on the immune response to SARS-CoV-2. The samples were drawn from two sources: the first 160 participants of the ongoing ImmuneRACE study, and about 1,300 subjects contributed by 6 global collaborators. A de-identified subject ID, COVID-19 status, age in years and sex were almost always included in the sample metadata. Where HLA class I and class II types were available, the types were taken from metadata supplied by the sample provider, not from assay-based typing.

The immunoSEQ Assay, a bias-controlled multiplex PCR, was used to amplify TCRbeta CDR3 regions from genomic DNA. The study's own analysis went as follows. The number of nucleated cells in each sample was estimated by amplification of reference gene primers within the assay. To quantify the absolute abundance of each unique TCRbeta CDR3 rearrangement, sequence reads were collapsed and filtered. For each sample, productive Simpson clonality was calculated by taking the square root of Simpson's diversity index across productive rearrangements. TCRdb mirrors the immuneACCESS table, restricted to in-frame sequences. Some clones are absent from its copies; in checked studies, under half trace to an unresolved V gene, and the reason for the others is unknown. The V and J calls and clone size are taken from that table; D and trimming were inferred from the DNA. For this sample the table gives about 260,000 clones, of which 88% were detected only once. The ten biggest clones cover around 0.67% of the sample.

What the research found in general, with its limitations: Clinical and demographic metadata were provided uncurated, with the amount varying by source and participant.

Here the chain combines TRBV24-1 and TRBJ2-1, with the D gene call left open. The sequenced sample was peripheral blood. This clonotype was sampled from a human donor in a cohort sampled during active COVID-19. The CDR3 here reads CATSSGPANNEQFF. The DNA sequence reads TGTGCCACCTCTTCTGGGCCGGCTAACAATGAGCAGTTCTTC.